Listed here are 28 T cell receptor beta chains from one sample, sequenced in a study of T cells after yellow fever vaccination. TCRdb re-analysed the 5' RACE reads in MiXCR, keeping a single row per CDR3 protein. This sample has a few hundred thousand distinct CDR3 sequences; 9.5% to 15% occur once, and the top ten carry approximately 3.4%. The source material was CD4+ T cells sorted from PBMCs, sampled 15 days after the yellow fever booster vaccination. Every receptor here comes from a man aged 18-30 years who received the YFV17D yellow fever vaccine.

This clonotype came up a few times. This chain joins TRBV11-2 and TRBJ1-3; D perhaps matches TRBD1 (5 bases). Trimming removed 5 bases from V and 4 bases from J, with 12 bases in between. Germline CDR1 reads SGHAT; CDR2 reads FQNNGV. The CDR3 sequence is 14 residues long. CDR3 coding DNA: TGTGCCAGCAGCCTTAGACAGTCCGGAAACACCATATATTTT. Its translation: CASSLRQSGNTIYF.

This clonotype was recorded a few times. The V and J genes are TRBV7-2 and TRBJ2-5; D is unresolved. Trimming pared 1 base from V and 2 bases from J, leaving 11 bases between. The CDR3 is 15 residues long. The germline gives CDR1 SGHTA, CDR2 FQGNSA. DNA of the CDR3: TGTGCCAGCAGCTTAGGGGCCTCCCTGCAAGAGACCCAGTACTTC. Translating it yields CASSLGASLQETQYF.

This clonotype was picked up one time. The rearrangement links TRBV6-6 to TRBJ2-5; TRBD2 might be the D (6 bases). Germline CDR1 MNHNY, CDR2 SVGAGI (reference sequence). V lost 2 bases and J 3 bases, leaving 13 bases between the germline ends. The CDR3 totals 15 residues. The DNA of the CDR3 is TGTGCCAGCAGTTACCGGGTGACTAGGGAAGAGACCCAGTACTTC. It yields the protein CASSYRVTREETQYF.

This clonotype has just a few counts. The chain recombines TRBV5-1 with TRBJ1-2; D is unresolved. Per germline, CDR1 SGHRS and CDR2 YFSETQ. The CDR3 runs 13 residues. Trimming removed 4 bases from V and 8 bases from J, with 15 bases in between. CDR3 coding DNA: TGCGCCAGCAGCCTCGGACGAAGCGACGGCTACACCTTC. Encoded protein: CASSLGRSDGYTF.

The CDR3 coding sequence is TGTGCCAGCAGTTCTCCTAGGGTCGGTGGCTACACCTTC. This translates into CASSSPRVGGYTF. This chain joins TRBV6-6 and TRBJ1-2; no clear D. Germline assignment: CDR1 MNHNY and CDR2 SVGAGI (reference sequence). The CDR3 totals 13 residues. Trimming removed 4 bases from V and 7 bases from J, with 13 bases in between.

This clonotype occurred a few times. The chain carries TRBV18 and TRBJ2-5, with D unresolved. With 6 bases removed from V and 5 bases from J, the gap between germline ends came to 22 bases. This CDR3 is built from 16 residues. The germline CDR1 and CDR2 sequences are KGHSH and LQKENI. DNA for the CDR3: TGTGCCAGCTCGATCACTACGGGCCTGGGATGGGAGACCCAGTACTTC. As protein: CASSITTGLGWETQYF.

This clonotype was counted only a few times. Here the CDR3 reads CASSFRPPGLAKNIQYF. The CDR3 region has the DNA TGTGCCAGCAGTTTTCGGCCGCCTGGTTTAGCCAAAAACATTCAGTACTTC. The J gene is TRBJ2-4, the V gene TRBV7-8; D not certain. CDR1 is SGHVS, CDR2 FQNEAQ, per germline. V was shortened by 6 bases and J by 0 bases, with 18 bases between the two germline ends. This CDR3 contains 17 residues.

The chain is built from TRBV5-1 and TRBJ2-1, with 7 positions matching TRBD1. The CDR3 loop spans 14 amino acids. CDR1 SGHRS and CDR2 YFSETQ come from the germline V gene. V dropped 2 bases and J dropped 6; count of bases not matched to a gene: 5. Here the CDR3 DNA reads TGCGCCAGCAGCTTCGGGACAGAGTTCAATGAGCAGTTCTTC. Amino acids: CASSFGTEFNEQFF.

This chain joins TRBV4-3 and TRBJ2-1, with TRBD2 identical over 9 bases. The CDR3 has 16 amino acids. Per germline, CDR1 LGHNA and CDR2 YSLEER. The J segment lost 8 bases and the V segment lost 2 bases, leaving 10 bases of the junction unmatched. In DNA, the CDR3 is TGCGCCAGCAGCCAACTGCGGGGGGGCAAATTTTATGAGCAGTTCTTC. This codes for CASSQLRGGKFYEQFF.

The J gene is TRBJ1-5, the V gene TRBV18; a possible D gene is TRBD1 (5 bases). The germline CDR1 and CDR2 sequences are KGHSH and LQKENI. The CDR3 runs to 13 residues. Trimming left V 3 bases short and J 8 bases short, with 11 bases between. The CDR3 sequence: CASSPTGSEPQHF. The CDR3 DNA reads TGTGCCAGCTCACCCACAGGTTCGGAGCCCCAGCATTTT.

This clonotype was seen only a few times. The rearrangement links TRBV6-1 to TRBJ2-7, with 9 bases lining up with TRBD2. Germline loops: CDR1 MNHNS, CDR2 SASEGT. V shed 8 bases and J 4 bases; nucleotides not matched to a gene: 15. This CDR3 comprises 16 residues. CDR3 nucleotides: TGTGCCAGCCGGGCTAGCGGGACCGTGCTATTTTACGAGCAGTACTTC. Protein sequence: CASRASGTVLFYEQYF.

The CDR3 spells CASSAGGDTQYF. CDR3 sequence (DNA): TGTGCCAGCAGCGCCGGGGGGGATACGCAGTATTTT. The chain employs TRBV6-4 and TRBJ2-3; TRBD2 aligns across 7 bases. Trimming took 6 bases from V and 6 from J; bases not matched to a gene: 3. The CDR3 has 12 residues. CDR1 MRHNA and CDR2 SNTAGT come from the germline V gene.

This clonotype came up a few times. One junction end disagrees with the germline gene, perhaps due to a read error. CDR3 sequence reads: CASSLSRVTGELFF. In DNA, the CDR3 is TGTGCCAGCAGTCTATCCAGGGTGACCGGGGAGCTGTTTTTT. V and J are TRBV27 and TRBJ2-2, with D perhaps matching TRBD1 (5 bases). CDR3 size: 14 residues. Looked up from germline, CDR1 is MNHEY and CDR2 is SMNVEV (reference sequence).

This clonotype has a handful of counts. The CDR3 here is CASSLVYNEKLFF. CDR3 bases: TGTGCCAGCAGCTTAGTGTATAATGAAAAACTGTTTTTT. This chain uses TRBV7-9 with TRBJ1-4; D unclear. This CDR3 has 13 residues. V shed 1 base and J shed 4 bases, with 4 bases lying between them. CDR1 and CDR2 (germline): SEHNR, FQNEAQ (reference sequence).

The CDR3 here is CASSPGQGRKSSYEQYF. CDR3 nucleotides: TGTGCCAGCAGCCCGGGACAGGGGCGAAAAAGCTCCTACGAGCAGTACTTC. This chain joins TRBV12-3 or TRBV12-4 and TRBJ2-7, with TRBD1 matching 10 bases. This CDR3 has 17 residues. Trimming removed 6 bases from V and 0 bases from J; junction bases left unmatched: 11.

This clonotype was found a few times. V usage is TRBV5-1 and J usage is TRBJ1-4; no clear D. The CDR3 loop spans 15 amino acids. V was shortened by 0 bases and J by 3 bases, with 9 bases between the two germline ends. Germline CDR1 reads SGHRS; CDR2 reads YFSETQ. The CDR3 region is CASSLGPEANEKLFF. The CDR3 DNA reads TGCGCCAGCAGCTTGGGTCCGGAGGCTAATGAAAAACTGTTTTTT. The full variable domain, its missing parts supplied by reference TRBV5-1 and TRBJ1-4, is KAGVTQTPRYLIKTRGQQVTLSCSPISGHRSVSWYQQTPGQGLQFLFEYFSETQRNKGNFPGRFSGRQFSNSRSEMNVSTLELGDSALYLCASSLGPEANEKLFFGSGTQLSVL.

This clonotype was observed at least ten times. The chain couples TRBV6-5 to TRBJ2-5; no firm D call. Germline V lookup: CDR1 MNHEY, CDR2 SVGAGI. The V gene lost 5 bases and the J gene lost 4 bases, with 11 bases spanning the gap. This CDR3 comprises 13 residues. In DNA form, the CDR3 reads TGTGCCAGCAGTGTTCGATCGGCAGAGACCCAGTACTTC. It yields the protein CASSVRSAETQYF.

The CDR3 here is CASTNLAKNIQYF. CDR3 nucleotides: TGTGCCAGCACCAATCTAGCCAAAAACATTCAGTACTTC. This chain connects TRBV12-3 or TRBV12-4 to TRBJ2-4, with no clear D. The V and J ends lost 7 bases and 0 bases respectively, with 7 bases between them. The CDR3 loop spans 13 amino acids.

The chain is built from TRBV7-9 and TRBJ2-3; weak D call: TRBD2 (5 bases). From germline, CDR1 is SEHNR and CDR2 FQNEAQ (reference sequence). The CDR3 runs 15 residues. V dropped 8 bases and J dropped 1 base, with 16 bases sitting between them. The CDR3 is CASRQAVARTDTQYF. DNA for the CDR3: TGTGCCAGCCGACAAGCGGTGGCTCGCACAGATACGCAGTATTTT. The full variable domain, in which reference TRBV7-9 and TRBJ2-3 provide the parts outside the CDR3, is DTGVSQNPRHKITKRGQNVTFRCDPISEHNRLYWYRQTLGQGPEFLTYFQNEAQLEKSRLLSDRFSAERPKGSFSTLEIQRTEQGDSAMYLCASRQAVARTDTQYFGPGTRLTVL.

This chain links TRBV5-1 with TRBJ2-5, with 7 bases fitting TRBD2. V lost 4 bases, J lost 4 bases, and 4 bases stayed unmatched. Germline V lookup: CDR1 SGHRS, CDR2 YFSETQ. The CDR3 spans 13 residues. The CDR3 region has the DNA TGCGCCAGCAGCCCGGGGGAGGGAGAGACCCAGTACTTC. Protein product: CASSPGEGETQYF.

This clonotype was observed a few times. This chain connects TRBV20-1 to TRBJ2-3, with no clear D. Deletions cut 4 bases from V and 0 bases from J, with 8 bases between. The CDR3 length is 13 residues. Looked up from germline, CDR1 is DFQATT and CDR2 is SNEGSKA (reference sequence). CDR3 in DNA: TGCAGTGCTACTATGACTAGCACAGATACGCAGTATTTT. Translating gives CSATMTSTDTQYF.

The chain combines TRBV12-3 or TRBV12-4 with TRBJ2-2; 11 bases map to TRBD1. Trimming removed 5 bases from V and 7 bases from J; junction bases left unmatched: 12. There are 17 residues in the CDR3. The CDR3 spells CASSAGVRDRGYGELFF. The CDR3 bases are TGTGCCAGCAGTGCCGGCGTGAGGGACAGGGGGTACGGGGAGCTGTTTTTT.

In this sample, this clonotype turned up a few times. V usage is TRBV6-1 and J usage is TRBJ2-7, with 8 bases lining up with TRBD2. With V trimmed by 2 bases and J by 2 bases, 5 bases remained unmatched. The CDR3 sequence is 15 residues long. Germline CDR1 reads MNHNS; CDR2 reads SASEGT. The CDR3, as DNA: TGTGCCAGCAGTGAATCGACTAGCGCTCCCTACGAGCAGTACGTC. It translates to CASSESTSAPYEQYV.

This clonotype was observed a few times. The CDR3 DNA sequence: TGCAGTGTAGGGGAAGCTGGTTACTCCAATCAGCCCCAGCATTTT. Its translation: CSVGEAGYSNQPQHF. The rearrangement joins TRBV20-1 to TRBJ1-5; possibly TRBD1 for D (5 bases). This CDR3 region has 15 residues. V shed 7 bases and J shed 3 bases, with 19 bases lying between them. Germline assignment: CDR1 DFQATT and CDR2 SNEGSKA (reference sequence).

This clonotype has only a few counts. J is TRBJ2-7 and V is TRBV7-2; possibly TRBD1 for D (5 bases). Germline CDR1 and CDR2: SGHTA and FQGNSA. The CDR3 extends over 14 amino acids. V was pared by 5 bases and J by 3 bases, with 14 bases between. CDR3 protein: CASSPQGSNYEQYF. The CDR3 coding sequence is TGTGCCAGCAGCCCCCAGGGATCCAACTACGAGCAGTACTTC.

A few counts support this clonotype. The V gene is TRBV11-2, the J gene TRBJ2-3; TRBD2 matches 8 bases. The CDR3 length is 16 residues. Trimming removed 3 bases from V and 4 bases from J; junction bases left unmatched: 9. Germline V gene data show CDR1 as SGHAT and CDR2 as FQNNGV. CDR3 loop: CASSLGSGAKADTQYF. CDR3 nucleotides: TGTGCCAGCAGCTTGGGTAGCGGGGCTAAGGCAGATACGCAGTATTTT.

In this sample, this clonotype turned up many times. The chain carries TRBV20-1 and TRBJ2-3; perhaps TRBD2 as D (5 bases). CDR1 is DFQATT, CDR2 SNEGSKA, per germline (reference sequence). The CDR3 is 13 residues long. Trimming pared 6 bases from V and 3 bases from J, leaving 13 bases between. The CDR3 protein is CSATPPGTDTQYF. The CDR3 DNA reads TGCAGTGCCACGCCGCCGGGGACAGATACGCAGTATTTT.

The CDR3 region has the DNA TGTGCCAGCAGCTTAGATCAGGGTTCTGAAAAACTGTTTTTT. It codes for CASSLDQGSEKLFF. The chain is built from TRBV7-6 and TRBJ1-4, with D maybe TRBD1 (5 bases). CDR1 and CDR2 (germline): SGHVS, FNYEAQ. V was trimmed by 1 base and J by 7 bases, leaving 10 bases between them. CDR3 length: 14 amino acids.